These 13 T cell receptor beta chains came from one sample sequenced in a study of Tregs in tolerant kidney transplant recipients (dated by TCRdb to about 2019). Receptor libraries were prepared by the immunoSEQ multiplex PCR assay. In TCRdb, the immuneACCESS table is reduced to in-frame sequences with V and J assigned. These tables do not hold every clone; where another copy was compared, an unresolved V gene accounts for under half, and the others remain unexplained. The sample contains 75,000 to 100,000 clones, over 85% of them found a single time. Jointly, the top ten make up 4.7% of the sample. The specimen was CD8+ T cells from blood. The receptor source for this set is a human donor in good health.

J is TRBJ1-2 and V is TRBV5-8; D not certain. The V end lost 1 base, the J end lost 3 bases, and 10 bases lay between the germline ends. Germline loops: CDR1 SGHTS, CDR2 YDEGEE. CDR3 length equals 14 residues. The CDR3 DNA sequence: TGTGCCAGCAGCTTGCGTGCCGGGTACTATGGCTACACCTTC. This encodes CASSLRAGYYGYTF.

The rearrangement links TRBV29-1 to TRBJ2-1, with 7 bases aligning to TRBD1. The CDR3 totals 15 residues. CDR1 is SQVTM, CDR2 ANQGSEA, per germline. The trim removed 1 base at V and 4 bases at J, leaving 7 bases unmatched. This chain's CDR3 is CSVEAGQLVYNEQFF. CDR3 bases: TGCAGCGTTGAAGCGGGACAGTTGGTTTACAATGAGCAGTTCTTC.

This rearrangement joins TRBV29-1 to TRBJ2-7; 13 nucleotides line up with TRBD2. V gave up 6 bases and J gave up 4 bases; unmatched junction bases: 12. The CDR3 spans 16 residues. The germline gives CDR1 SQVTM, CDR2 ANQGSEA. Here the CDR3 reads CSVDGRLAGGPYEQYF. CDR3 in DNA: TGCAGCGTGGACGGACGACTAGCGGGAGGTCCTTACGAGCAGTACTTC.

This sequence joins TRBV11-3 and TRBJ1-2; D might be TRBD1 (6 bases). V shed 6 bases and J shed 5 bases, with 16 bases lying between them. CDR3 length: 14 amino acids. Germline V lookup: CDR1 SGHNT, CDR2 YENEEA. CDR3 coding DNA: TGTGCCAGCAGTTACGGCAGGGGCGGGTATGGCTACACCTTC. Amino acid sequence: CASSYGRGGYGYTF.

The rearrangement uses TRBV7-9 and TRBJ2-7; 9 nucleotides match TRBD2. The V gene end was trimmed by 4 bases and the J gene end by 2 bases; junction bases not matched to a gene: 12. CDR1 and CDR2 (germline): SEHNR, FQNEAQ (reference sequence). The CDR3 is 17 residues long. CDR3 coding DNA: TGTGCCAGCAGCTCGGGGGGTGTAGCGGGAGATCCCTACGAGCAGTACTTC. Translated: CASSSGGVAGDPYEQYF.

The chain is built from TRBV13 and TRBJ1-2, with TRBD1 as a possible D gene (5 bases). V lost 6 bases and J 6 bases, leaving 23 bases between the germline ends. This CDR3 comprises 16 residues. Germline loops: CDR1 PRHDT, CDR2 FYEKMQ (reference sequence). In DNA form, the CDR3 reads TGTGCCAGCAGACGCCTCCCTCAGGGTTCACTTCATGGCTACACCTTC. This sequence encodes CASRRLPQGSLHGYTF.

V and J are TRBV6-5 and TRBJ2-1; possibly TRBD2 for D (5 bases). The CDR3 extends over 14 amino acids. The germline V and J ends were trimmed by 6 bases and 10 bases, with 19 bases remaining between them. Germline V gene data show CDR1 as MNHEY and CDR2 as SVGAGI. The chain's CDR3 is CASSRTGDHFEQFF. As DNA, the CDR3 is TGTGCCAGCAGCCGTACCGGGGATCATTTCGAGCAGTTCTTC.

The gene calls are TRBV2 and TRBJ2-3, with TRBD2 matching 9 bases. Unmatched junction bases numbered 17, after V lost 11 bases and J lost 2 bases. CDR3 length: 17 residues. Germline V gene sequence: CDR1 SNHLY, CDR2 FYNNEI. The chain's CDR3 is CAAHPLWREGPTDTQYF. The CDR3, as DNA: TGTGCCGCACACCCCTTATGGCGGGAGGGACCCACAGATACGCAGTATTTT.

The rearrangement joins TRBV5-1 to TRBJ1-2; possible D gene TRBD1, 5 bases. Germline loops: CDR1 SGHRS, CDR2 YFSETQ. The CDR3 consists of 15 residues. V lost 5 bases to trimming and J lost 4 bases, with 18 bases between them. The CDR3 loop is CASSPNRRASYGYTF. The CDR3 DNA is TGCGCCAGCAGTCCGAACCGCAGGGCCAGCTATGGCTACACCTTC.

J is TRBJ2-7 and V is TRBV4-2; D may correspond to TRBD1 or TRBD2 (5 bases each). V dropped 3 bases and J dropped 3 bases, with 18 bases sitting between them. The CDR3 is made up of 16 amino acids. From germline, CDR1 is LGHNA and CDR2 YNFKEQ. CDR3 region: CASSHSGSRGLYEQYF. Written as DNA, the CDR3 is TGTGCCAGCAGCCACTCCGGTTCCCGGGGCCTCTACGAGCAGTACTTC.

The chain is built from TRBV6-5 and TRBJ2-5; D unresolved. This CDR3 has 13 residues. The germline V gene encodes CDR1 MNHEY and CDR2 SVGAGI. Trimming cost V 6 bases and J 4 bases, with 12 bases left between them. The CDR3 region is CASSLGERETQYF. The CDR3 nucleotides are TGTGCCAGCAGCTTGGGCGAACGAGAGACCCAGTACTTC.

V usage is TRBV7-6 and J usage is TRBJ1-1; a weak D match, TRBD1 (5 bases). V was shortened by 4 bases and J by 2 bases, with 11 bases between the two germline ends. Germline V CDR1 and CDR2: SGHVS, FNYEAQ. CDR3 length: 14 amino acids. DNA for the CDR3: TGTGCCAGCAGCTCCACAGACAGTAACACTGAAGCTTTCTTT. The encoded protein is CASSSTDSNTEAFF.

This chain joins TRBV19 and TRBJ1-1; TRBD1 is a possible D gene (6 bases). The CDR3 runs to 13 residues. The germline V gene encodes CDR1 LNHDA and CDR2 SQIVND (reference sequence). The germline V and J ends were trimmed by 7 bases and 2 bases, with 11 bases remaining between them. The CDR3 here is CASTVQGNTEAFF. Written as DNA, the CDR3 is TGTGCCAGTACCGTACAGGGCAACACTGAAGCTTTCTTT.